These 6 T cell receptor beta chains were all obtained from the same sample, sequenced in a study of cytomegalovirus exposure and HLA in healthy donors. TCRdb's table, derived via immunoSEQ multiplex PCR, lists solely in-frame clones and lacks some. The sample yields 150,000 to 200,000 clones, about 85% seen once. Sequencing was performed on PBMCs. The receptors shown here come from a man aged 18 to 29 in good health and CMV-seropositive.

The chain links TRBV19 to TRBJ2-2, with a tentative D call TRBD2 (7 bases). Germline V gene data show CDR1 as LNHDA and CDR2 as SQIVND (reference sequence). Deletions cut 11 bases from V and 6 bases from J, with 13 bases between. This CDR3 has 12 residues. CDR3 loop: CAAAGAAGELFF. In DNA, the CDR3 is TGTGCCGCCGCGGGGGCTGCCGGGGAGCTGTTTTTT.

The chain employs TRBV11-2 and TRBJ2-5; 16 bases map to TRBD2. Looked up from germline, CDR1 is SGHAT and CDR2 is FQNNGV. The V gene end was trimmed by 0 bases and the J gene end by 5 bases; junction bases not matched to a gene: 3. The CDR3 consists of 17 residues. CDR3 sequence: CASSLEGLAGGPETQYF. For the CDR3, the DNA is TGTGCCAGCAGCTTAGAGGGACTAGCGGGGGGGCCCGAGACCCAGTACTTC.

The chain recombines TRBV27 with TRBJ2-7; 15 bases match TRBD2. Unmatched junction bases numbered 11, after V lost 5 bases and J lost 3 bases. Germline V gene data show CDR1 as MNHEY and CDR2 as SMNVEV (reference sequence). The CDR3 covers 18 residues. CDR3 in amino acids: CASSRGTSGGPFYYEQYF. The DNA for the CDR3 is TGTGCCAGCAGTAGAGGGACTAGCGGGGGGCCTTTTTACTACGAGCAGTACTTC.

This sequence joins TRBV30 and TRBJ1-1; 10 positions match TRBD1. The germline gives CDR1 GTSNPN, CDR2 SVGIG (reference sequence). The CDR3 runs 15 residues. Trimming at V came to 1 base and at J to 4 bases, leaving 6 bases not matched to a gene. CDR3 bases: TGTGCCTGGAGTGAGAGACAGGGGGCCGGCACTGAAGCTTTCTTT. This encodes CAWSERQGAGTEAFF. The full variable domain, completed using reference TRBV30 and TRBJ1-1, is SQTIHQWPATLVQPVGSPLSLECTVEGTSNPNLYWYRQAAGRGLQLLFYSVGIGQISSEVPQNLSASRPQDRQFILSSKKLLLSDSGFYLCAWSERQGAGTEAFFGQGTRLTVV.

The chain combines TRBV28 with TRBJ2-1; TRBD2 is a possible D gene (6 bases). The germline V gene encodes CDR1 MDHEN and CDR2 SYDVKM. Trimming removed 2 bases at V and 10 bases at J, with 12 bases between. The CDR3 totals 13 residues. CDR3 sequence: CASSLGGSPEQFF. The CDR3 bases are TGTGCCAGCAGTTTAGGAGGGAGCCCGGAGCAGTTCTTC.

The chain joins TRBV7-9 to TRBJ1-1, with D perhaps TRBD1 (6 bases). CDR3 length: 15 residues. From germline, CDR1 is SEHNR and CDR2 FQNEAQ (reference sequence). The V and J ends lost 2 bases and 0 bases respectively, with 10 bases between them. The CDR3 nucleotides read TGTGCCAGCAGCTTATTGGGACATGTGAACACTGAAGCTTTCTTT. Protein product: CASSLLGHVNTEAFF.